The next 11 T cell receptor beta chains were all read from a single sample in a study of identical twins. MiXCR, run by TCRdb on the 5' RACE reads, gives a single entry per CDR3 protein. The table lists 1,800,000 or so distinct CDR3 sequences, more than 30% of them singletons. Sequencing was done on a sample of cord blood. All receptors derive from a newborn girl in good health.

The V gene is TRBV20-1, the J gene TRBJ1-1; 7 bases fit TRBD1. CDR1 DFQATT and CDR2 SNEGSKA come from the germline V gene (reference sequence). With 2 bases clipped from V and 6 bases from J, the junction kept 3 bases outside the gene matches. The CDR3 runs 12 residues. In nucleotides, the CDR3 is TGCAGTGCTAGACAGGGGGACGCTGAAGCTTTCTTT. Translated, it gives CSARQGDAEAFF.

The chain couples TRBV6-5 to TRBJ1-1, with D possibly being TRBD1 (5 bases). V was pared by 5 bases and J by 0 bases, with 13 bases between. The CDR3 runs 15 residues. The germline gives CDR1 MNHEY, CDR2 SVGAGI. CDR3 sequence reads: CASSNIGTVNTEAFF. The CDR3 coding sequence is TGTGCCAGCAGTAATATTGGGACGGTGAACACTGAAGCTTTCTTT.

This clonotype came up many times. The V gene is TRBV12-3 or TRBV12-4, the J gene TRBJ2-1; D ambiguous. With 5 bases removed from V and 3 bases from J, the gap between germline ends came to 5 bases. This CDR3 is 12 amino acids long. CDR3 protein: CASSGDYNEQFF. The CDR3 nucleotides are TGTGCCAGCAGTGGGGACTACAATGAGCAGTTCTTC.

V and J are TRBV4-1 and TRBJ2-3; 8 bases align to TRBD2. The CDR3 is 16 amino acids. V trimming: 3 bases; J trimming: 5 bases; junction bases outside the gene matches: 10. Germline lookup yields CDR1 MGHRA and CDR2 YSYEKL. The CDR3 DNA is TGCGCCAGCAGCCACCAAGGGACTAGGAAAGGAGATACGCAGTATTTT. Residues: CASSHQGTRKGDTQYF.

This clonotype turned up a few times. The chain combines TRBV4-1 with TRBJ2-3; 9 nucleotides align to TRBD1. Germline CDR1 MGHRA, CDR2 YSYEKL. This CDR3 is built from 17 residues. V lost 8 bases, J lost 1 base, and 13 bases stayed unmatched. The CDR3 DNA sequence: TGCGCCAGCTGCCGGGACAGGGACTCTACTGGCACAGATACGCAGTATTTT. This translates into CASCRDRDSTGTDTQYF.

The V gene is TRBV20-1, the J gene TRBJ2-5, with a possible D match to TRBD2 (5 bases). The DNA end is more similar to TRBJ2-7, so the J call may be wrong. Germline CDR1 reads DFQATT; CDR2 reads SNEGSKA (reference sequence). The CDR3 extends over 13 amino acids. CDR3 bases: TGCAGTGCTAGCCCGGTCGGGGTTTTCGAGCAGTACTTC. Its protein is CSASPVGVFEQYF.

This clonotype was counted once. The V and J genes are TRBV29-1 and TRBJ2-7, with 7 positions matching TRBD1. CDR1 and CDR2 (germline): SQVTM, ANQGSEA. The junction had 9 bases not matched to a gene; V was cut back by 3 bases and J by 7 bases. The CDR3 runs to 13 residues. The CDR3 DNA follows: TGCAGCGTTGATCGGCAGGGGGTAGGGGAGCAGTACTTC. Translated, it gives CSVDRQGVGEQYF.

V usage is TRBV11-2 and J usage is TRBJ1-5; TRBD1 aligns across 9 bases. Trimming cost V 1 base and J 2 bases; bases outside gene matches: 6. There are 17 residues in the CDR3. CDR1 SGHAT and CDR2 FQNNGV come from the germline V gene. The DNA for the CDR3 is TGTGCCAGCAGCTTAGGGACAGGGGTAAAGGGCAATCAGCCCCAGCATTTT. Amino acid sequence: CASSLGTGVKGNQPQHF.

This clonotype was picked up a small number of times. The chain uses TRBV5-1 and TRBJ2-7; 13 nucleotides align to TRBD2. The V segment lost 7 bases and the J segment 4 bases; nucleotides outside the gene matches: 2. Per the germline V gene, CDR1 is SGHRS and CDR2 is YFSETQ. CDR3 size: 13 residues. The CDR3 region has the DNA TGCGCCAGCTTGGGACTAGCGGGATACGAGCAGTACTTC. Protein product: CASLGLAGYEQYF.

This clonotype has more than one count but fewer than ten. This chain uses TRBV6-1 with TRBJ2-3; 13 positions match TRBD2. Germline values: CDR1 MNHNS, CDR2 SASEGT. V trimming: 5 bases; J trimming: 2 bases; junction bases outside the gene matches: 7. CDR3 size: 17 residues. The CDR3 is CASSPRLAGGPTDTQYF. The CDR3 DNA follows: TGTGCCAGCAGTCCCCGACTAGCGGGAGGCCCCACAGATACGCAGTATTTT.

The chain links TRBV4-2 to TRBJ2-2, with 11 nucleotides matching TRBD2. The CDR3 runs to 16 residues. V trimming: 0 bases; J trimming: 3 bases; junction bases outside the gene matches: 0. Germline V lookup: CDR1 LGHNA, CDR2 YNFKEQ. This CDR3 reads CASSQDSGRDTGELFF. The CDR3 DNA reads TGTGCCAGCAGCCAAGATAGCGGGAGGGACACCGGGGAGCTGTTTTTT.